This T cell receptor (beta chain) was obtained from a study of post-analysis software for immune sequencing data. Study-wide points: The authors found that F measure strongly co-clustered same-batch samples. Elevated frequency relative to controls characterized 4 or 5 TRBV segments in patients, TRBV5-6, TRBV5-1 and TRBV20-1 among them. Among multiple sclerosis patients, normalized Chao1 diversity was significantly below that of controls.

V lost 4 bases and J lost 4, with 18 bases in between. CDR3 length: 16 amino acids. The V gene's germline CDR1 is SNHLY and CDR2 FYNNEI. Presence of unique molecular identifiers characterized the TCR beta cDNA libraries. Input of 1 to 10 million T cells yielded a few hundred thousand cDNA molecules. TCRdb fed the PCR reads into MiXCR, producing one record per CDR3 protein. The top ten hold around 1.7% of the sample, which has hundreds of thousands of distinct CDR3 sequences, 44% seen once. Comments on this clonotype: Its antigen is unidentified.

J is TRBJ2-3 and V is TRBV2; D gene unclear. Sequencing was performed on blood. The sequence came from a girl aged 5 to 17 with multiple sclerosis. In nucleotides, the CDR3 is TGTGCCAGCAGTGGGGCAAGGGCCCTGACCCCAGATACGCAGTATTTT. Protein: CASSGARALTPDTQYF.